This section outlines one TCR beta chain sequence together with its context. The data were taken from a study of T cell changes during pregnancy in multiple sclerosis. TCRdb keeps only in-frame clones here, not all; method: immunoSEQ multiplex PCR. Among 75,000 to 95,000 clones listed, approximately 90% were seen once. J gave up 1 base and V 2 bases, and 4 bases lay outside the gene matches. The CDR3 totals 16 residues. Per germline, CDR1 SGHTA and CDR2 FQGNSA. V usage is TRBV7-2 and J usage is TRBJ2-5; TRBD2 matches at 10 bases. The sequence derives from a female donor with multiple sclerosis, enrolled in a pregnancy study. This material consisted of peripheral blood, taken before pregnancy. In nucleotides, the CDR3 is TGTGCCAGCAGCTTAACAGCGGGGGGGGCCCAAGAGACCCAGTACTTC. It specifies CASSLTAGGAQETQYF.